Listed below are T cell receptor beta chains from one sample, sequenced in a study of T-cell memory formation after mild COVID-19. One entry per CDR3 protein results from TCRdb running MiXCR on the 5' RACE reads. This sample has some 490,000 distinct CDR3 sequences, with 18% found just once. Sequences were obtained from PBMCs or a T cell subset sorted from them (not recorded which). These receptors came from an adult woman who had mild COVID-19 (a few samples of this study predate the infection). Cell type and time point are not known. Each CDR3 is given with its conserved first and last residue. The D gene is left open where the match is weak. Only some rows state a clone size, as once, few, many or a class for expanded clones.

clone size: few
D gene: NA
V gene: TRBV7-6
J gene: TRBJ2-2
CDR3 DNA: TGTGCCAGCAGCTTAAATCAGCGGAACACCGGGGAGCTGTTTTTT
CDR3 protein: CASSLNQRNTGELFF

clone size: few
D gene: NA
V gene: TRBV14
J gene: TRBJ2-3
CDR3 DNA: TGTGCCAGCAGCCAAGTAGATAGACCCTCGCAGTATTTT
CDR3 protein: CASSQVDRPSQYF

clone size: NA
D gene: NA
V gene: TRBV6-2/TRBV6-3
J gene: TRBJ2-2
CDR3 DNA: TGTGCCAGCAGTCGGACTGGTGTAAGCACCGGGGAGCTGTTTTTT
CDR3 protein: CASSRTGVSTGELFF

clone size: NA
D gene: NA
V gene: TRBV13
J gene: TRBJ2-7
CDR3 DNA: TGTGCCAGCAGCGTACTCCCTAGGGAGCAGTACTTC
CDR3 protein: CASSVLPREQYF

clone size: NA
D gene: TRBD2
V gene: TRBV5-7
J gene: TRBJ2-2
CDR3 DNA: TGTGCCAGCAGCTGTGGACTAGCGGAAAACACCGGGGAGCTGTTTTTT
CDR3 protein: CASSCGLAENTGELFF

clone size: NA
D gene: NA
V gene: TRBV18
J gene: TRBJ1-1
CDR3 DNA: TGTGCCAGCTCACCACCGGCAGGAGGGACTGAAGCTTTCTTT
CDR3 protein: CASSPPAGGTEAFF

clone size: few
D gene: NA
V gene: TRBV18
J gene: TRBJ2-1
CDR3 DNA: TGTGCCAGCTCAAAGTTGAGTAATGAGCAGTTCTTC
CDR3 protein: CASSKLSNEQFF

clone size: NA
D gene: NA
V gene: TRBV27
J gene: TRBJ2-7
CDR3 DNA: TGTGCCAGCAGTTTATCGGCTGGCAGCGTTTACGAGCAGTACTTC
CDR3 protein: CASSLSAGSVYEQYF

clone size: NA
D gene: NA
V gene: TRBV7-9
J gene: TRBJ1-4
CDR3 DNA: TGTGCCAGCAGCAATACAGGATCTGCAACTAATGAAAAACTGTTTTTT
CDR3 protein: CASSNTGSATNEKLFF

clone size: NA
D gene: NA
V gene: TRBV7-3
J gene: TRBJ2-3
CDR3 DNA: TGTGCCAGCAGCTTAACACGCCCAGATACGCAGTATTTT
CDR3 protein: CASSLTRPDTQYF

clone size: NA
D gene: TRBD2
V gene: TRBV19
J gene: TRBJ2-7
CDR3 DNA: TGTGCCAGTAGTATGGCGGGAGTGTACGAGCAGTACTTC
CDR3 protein: CASSMAGVYEQYF